This is a list of T cell receptor beta chains from one sample in a study of CD8+CD57+ T cells in acquired aplastic anemia. Each CDR3 protein is one row after TCRdb ran MiXCR on the reads. The sample lists some 180,000 distinct CDR3 sequences; 63% were seen once. Sequencing was done on a sample of sorted CD4+, CD8+, or CD8+CD57+ T cells (not recorded which) from PBMCs. The source of these receptors is a human donor with aplastic anemia. CDR3s include the opening cysteine and the closing phenylalanine or tryptophan. D genes are given only for firm matches. Size values are once, few and many counts, or a class for expanded clones, and some rows have none.

>TRBJ2-7|TRBD2|.|TRBV9
TGTGCCAGCAGCGTAGAGGCCAGCGGGGGCTACTACGAGCAGTACTTC
CASSVEASGGYYEQYF
>TRBJ2-7|TRBD1|.|TRBV10-3
TGTGCCACCGTGGGACAGGGGATCTACGAGCAGTACTTC
CATVGQGIYEQYF
>TRBJ2-7|TRBD2|many|TRBV4-1
TGCGCCAGCAGCCGGGTAGCGGGGGGCACCTACGAGCAGTACTTC
CASSRVAGGTYEQYF
>TRBJ2-1|TRBD2|.|TRBV7-6
TGCGCCAGCAGCCAAGGGTTAGGTAGCGGGGGGGCTGGTAGAGGTGAGCAGTTCTTC
CASSQGLGSGGAGRGEQFF
>TRBJ1-2|.|.|TRBV29-1
TGCAGCGTTGCCGGGACATCTGACGCCGGGACTGTTGGCTACACCTTC
CSVAGTSDAGTVGYTF
>TRBJ2-6|.|.|TRBV7-3
TGTGCCAGCAGCTTGGGGGGCAACGTCCTGACTTTC
CASSLGGNVLTF
>TRBJ2-7|.|.|TRBV2
TGTGCCAGCAGTGAACAGGGGACGAACGAGCAGTACTTC
CASSEQGTNEQYF
>TRBJ2-3|TRBD1|.|TRBV4-3
TGCGCCAGCAGCACCCGGCTAACAGGGGGGAGCACAGATACGCAGTATTTT
CASSTRLTGGSTDTQYF
>TRBJ1-1|.|.|TRBV7-9
TGTGCCAGCAGCTTAGCGTCCGGGGGGGGCACTGAAGCTTTCTTT
CASSLASGGGTEAFF
>TRBJ2-7|.|.|TRBV20-1
TGCAGTGCTAGAAGCGGCTCGCCTCGTCGTTTC
CSARSGSPRRF
>TRBJ2-7|.|.|TRBV29-1
TGCAGCGTTGAAGGACAGGAAGAGACCTACGAGCAGTACTTC
CSVEGQEETYEQYF
>TRBJ2-1|.|few|TRBV13
TGTGCCAGCAGCCCTAGGGGACCCGGTGAGCAGTTCTTC
CASSPRGPGEQFF
>TRBJ1-5|.|.|TRBV10-3
TGTGCCATCAGTGAAGCAGGCCAGCCCCAGCATTTT
CAISEAGQPQHF
>TRBJ1-2|TRBD1|.|TRBV7-2
TGTGCCAGCAGCGCCGGGGACAGGCCTTCCTATGGCTACACCTTC
CASSAGDRPSYGYTF
>TRBJ2-7|TRBD2|many|TRBV19
TGTGCCAGTAGCCCGGCTAGCGGTTCCTACGAGCAGTACTTC
CASSPASGSYEQYF
>TRBJ2-1|.|many|TRBV2
TGTGCCAGCAGTGAAGCGCTTCGAAGGGGTTTGGAGCAGTTCTTC
CASSEALRRGLEQFF
>TRBJ1-4|.|once|TRBV20-1
TGCAGTGCAGGGGACAAAGGGAAACTGTTTTTT
CSAGDKGKLFF
>TRBJ2-7|.|.|TRBV10-3
TGTGCCATCAGTATCGGGTCCTCCATGTCTTACGAGCAGTACTTC
CAISIGSSMSYEQYF
>TRBJ1-2|TRBD1|many|TRBV29-1
TGCAGCGTCGGGTCCGCTACAGGGGGCTTTGGCTACACCTTC
CSVGSATGGFGYTF
>TRBJ2-2|.|.|TRBV9
TGTGCCAGCAGCGTAGCCCCCCAGGGAACCGGGGAGCTGTTTTTT
CASSVAPQGTGELFF
>TRBJ1-2|.|.|TRBV7-9
TGTGCCAGCAGCCGCTCGCCAGGGCGGGGCTACACCTTC
CASSRSPGRGYTF
>TRBJ2-1|TRBD2|medium-sized|TRBV15
TGTGCCACCAGCAGAGAAGGACTAGCGGAACCCGAGAGCGCCTACAATGAGCAGTTCTTC
CATSREGLAEPESAYNEQFF
>TRBJ1-6|.|.|TRBV15
TGTGCCACCAGCCCGTCGGGGGACAATTCACCCCTCCACTTT
CATSPSGDNSPLHF
>TRBJ1-2|.|few|TRBV18
TGTGCCAGCTCACCAAATCGCGCACAGGGCTATGGCTACACCTTC
CASSPNRAQGYGYTF
>TRBJ2-1|TRBD2|.|TRBV11-3
TGTGCCAGCAGCTTAGATCGAGGGCGGGGGTACAATTACGAGCAGTTCTTC
CASSLDRGRGYNYEQFF
>TRBJ1-5|.|.|TRBV20-1
TGCAGTGCTAGAGCCGGGACCCCAAATCAGCCCCAGCATTTT
CSARAGTPNQPQHF
>TRBJ2-3|TRBD1|.|TRBV30
TGTGCCTGGACCTCGACAGGGGGCACAGATACGCAGTATTTT
CAWTSTGGTDTQYF
>TRBJ1-1|.|many|TRBV6-1
TGTGCCAGCAGTGAAGCTGGCCCTCCGTCGCAGACTTTCTTT
CASSEAGPPSQTFF
>TRBJ1-6|.|.|TRBV9
TGTGCCAGCAGCGTCGCGGCGGCCCCAACTCAAAAGGGACCCCTCCACTTT
CASSVAAAPTQKGPLHF
>TRBJ1-1|.|.|TRBV5-1
TGCGCCAGCAGCTTGGGGGGTCCCACTGAAGCTTTCTTT
CASSLGGPTEAFF
>TRBJ2-7|.|few|TRBV20-1
TGCAGTGCTGGAGGGACAGAGGCAGAGCAGTACTTC
CSAGGTEAEQYF
>TRBJ2-7|.|.|TRBV15
TGTGCCACCAGCAGAGATCTTTACGAGCAGTACTTC
CATSRDLYEQYF
>TRBJ1-1|.|.|TRBV6-5
TGTGCCAGCAGTTACCGGGTGGGGGGTGTAGACACTGAAGCTTTCTTT
CASSYRVGGVDTEAFF
>TRBJ2-3|.|few|TRBV24-1
TGTGCCACCAGTGATTTGAGAGGCACAGATACGCAGTATTTT
CATSDLRGTDTQYF
>TRBJ2-7|.|.|TRBV9
TGTGCCAGCAGCGTAGGATCGGAAGTCTACGAGCAGTACTTC
CASSVGSEVYEQYF
>TRBJ2-4|TRBD2|few|TRBV6-6
TGTGCCAGCAGTTACTCGTGGGACTATCTAGCCAAAAACATTCAGTACTTC
CASSYSWDYLAKNIQYF
>TRBJ2-7|TRBD2|few|TRBV20-1
TGCAGTGCTAGAGAACCAGTTTCGGGAGGCTACGAGCAGTACTTC
CSAREPVSGGYEQYF
>TRBJ2-7|TRBD1|many|TRBV19
TGTGCCAGTAGTTGGGGACAGGGTTCCGAGCAGTACTTC
CASSWGQGSEQYF
>TRBJ1-5|.|once|TRBV15
TGTGCCACCAGCAGAGATGGGGATAGCAATCAGCCCCAGCATTTT
CATSRDGDSNQPQHF
>TRBJ1-2|.|.|TRBV29-1
TGCAGCGTTGGCAGCGGAGCTAACTATGGCTACACCTTC
CSVGSGANYGYTF
>TRBJ2-1|TRBD2|.|TRBV19
TGTGCCAGTAGTATACTCCGACTAGCGGGAGGTCAGAATGAGCAGTTCTTC
CASSILRLAGGQNEQFF
>TRBJ2-3|.|.|TRBV20-1
TGCAGTGCCCTAGAAGGGGCCTCTCACACAGATACGCAGTATTTT
CSALEGASHTDTQYF
>TRBJ2-2|.|.|TRBV9
TGTGCCAGCAGCGTAGGTAGTAGGGGCACCGGGGAGCTGTTTTTT
CASSVGSRGTGELFF
>TRBJ1-1|.|few|TRBV7-2
TGTGCCAGCAGTGGGGAGGGGGGCACTGAAGCTTTCTTT
CASSGEGGTEAFF
>TRBJ1-4|.|.|TRBV7-9
TGTGCCAGCAGCTTAGGGGAGTCATTCGGCGAAAAACTGTTTTTT
CASSLGESFGEKLFF
>TRBJ2-1|.|.|TRBV5-4
TGTGCCAGCAGCTTGGAGGGGACGGGGGAGCAGTTCTTC
CASSLEGTGEQFF
>TRBJ2-7|TRBD1|few|TRBV24-1
TGTGCCACCAGTGTCCTACAGGGACAGGGGGTCTACGAGCAGTACTTC
CATSVLQGQGVYEQYF
>TRBJ1-3|.|.|TRBV14
TGTGCCAGCAGCCAAGAGTCAGGGCCTGGAAACACCATATATTTT
CASSQESGPGNTIYF
>TRBJ2-3|.|.|TRBV20-1
TGCAGTGCTCCCCTTGACTCCACAGGGGATACGCAGTATTTT
CSAPLDSTGDTQYF
>TRBJ2-3|TRBD1|.|TRBV7-3
TGTGCCAGCAGCGCCGGGGGACAGGAGGCAGATACGCAGTATTTT
CASSAGGQEADTQYF
>TRBJ2-5|.|.|TRBV20-1
TGCAGTGCTAGTCGGGAAGAGACCCAGTACTTC
CSASREETQYF
>TRBJ2-7|.|.|TRBV10-3
TGTGCCACCTCCCGGGATATATCCTACGAGCAGTACTTC
CATSRDISYEQYF
>TRBJ2-3|TRBD2|.|TRBV4-1
TGCGCCAGCAGCCCACGCGGGGGTCAAAACACAGATACGCACTATTTT
CASSPRGGQNTDTHYF
>TRBJ2-7|TRBD2|.|TRBV20-1
TGCAGTGCTAGAGTTAGCGGGAGGTTCAGAGAGCAGTACTTC
CSARVSGRFREQYF